This section outlines one T cell receptor beta chain sequence together with its context. This receptor's antigen is unknown. No much larger clonotype is one base removed from it; base qualities were not supplied. Sequences LGHNA (CDR1) and YSLEER (CDR2) are obtained from the germline V gene. V and J are truncated by 0 bases and 0 bases respectively, leaving an intervening sequence of 12 bases. The CDR3 contains 16 residues, cysteine and phenylalanine counted. Only the CDR3 DNA stays, 48 bases, in frame from base 1. TCRbeta CDR3 regions were amplified by multiplexed two-step PCR using Vbeta-specific forward primers and Jbeta-specific reverse primers. Through the immunoSEQ service, TCRbeta libraries were sequenced on an Illumina instrument. Regarding the original processing steps: V, D and J genes were assigned using IMGT annotation, and counts were corrected for multiplex PCR bias using synthetic CDR3 analogues. Repertoire clonality was computed in the immunoSEQ Analyzer as one minus normalized Shannon entropy. Fisher's exact test with Benjamini-Hochberg false discovery rate control was used to define clonal expansion, with two-tailed P<0.01. TCRdb took over this immuneACCESS table, retaining in-frame rearrangements with V and J assigned. Such tables are incomplete; in checked studies, under half of the missing clones stem from an unresolved V gene, and the remainder is unexplained. V and J calls and clone size come straight from that table; D and trimming were deduced from the DNA. The sample table records 30,000 or so clones; more than 70% of these occur just once. The top ten clonotypes cover around 0.4% of the sample.

These data come from a study of regulatory dendritic cells for organ transplantation (dated by TCRdb to the late 2010s). About the study as a whole: TCRbeta repertoires were sequenced from sorted naive and memory CD4+ and CD8+ T cells before and after allostimulation with regulatory or mature dendritic cells. What the study reported, not specific to this receptor: Among the resting subsets, memory CD8+ T cells contained the most alloreactive TCR clonotypes. In both subjects, allostimulation led to expansion of memory CD8+ clones, though the expansion induced by regulatory dendritic cells appeared to be more limited than that induced by mature dendritic cells. The authors pointed out considerable heterogeneity between individuals in the alloreactive memory CD8+ T cell pool, and only two subjects were sequenced. The repertoires of naive CD4+ and CD8+ T cells were highly diverse, while memory cell repertoires were less diverse, with memory CD8+ cells being the most oligoclonal.

Naive T cells were sorted as CD45RA+ and memory T cells as CD45RO+ CD4+ or CD8+ cells by FACS. The T cells used for TCR sequencing were obtained from two healthy control subjects. Unstimulated sorted T cell subsets served as baseline controls for the mixed lymphocyte reactions. Genomic DNA was extracted with the Qiagen DNeasy Blood & Tissue Kit. The sequence links TRBV4-3 to TRBJ2-7; a tentative D call is TRBD1 (5 bases match). This TCR derives from a human donor in good health. The sequencing input was naive CD8+ T cells from blood. This specimen's cell subset or site label, per the study, means: CD45RA+ naive T cells. The bases are TGCGCCAGCAGCCAAGATGTGAGACAGAGCTCCTACGAGCAGTACTTC. Its coded protein is CASSQDVRQSSYEQYF.